This paragraph reports one T cell receptor beta chain. Its antigen is unidentified. These data belong to a study of cytomegalovirus exposure and HLA in healthy donors. The CDR3 consists of 15 residues. Trimming took 4 bases from V and 5 from J; bases not matched to a gene: 9. The germline gives CDR1 SGHTA, CDR2 FQGNSA. General study points: A later analysis found common viral pathogens apparently linked to several of the most significant clusters. The HLA-A and HLA-B alleles of most subjects were reportedly predicted accurately from TCR beta sequences. Presence/absence analyses took donor sequencing depth as roughly uniform. One cluster of highly shared sequence variants probably arose as a sequencing artifact.

PCR was performed using 60 Vbeta and 13 Jbeta primers. The protocol was immunoSEQ multiplex PCR, while the TCRdb copy is restricted to in-frame clones and leaves out a portion. This listing includes under 130,000 clones. This chain uses TRBV7-2 with TRBJ2-5; 8 bases map to TRBD2. Sequencing input: PBMCs. The source of this sequence is a man aged 45-65 years in good health and CMV-seronegative. The CDR3 protein is CASSSERTSRETQYF. The CDR3 region has the DNA TGTGCCAGCAGCTCAGAGAGGACTAGCCGGGAGACCCAGTACTTC.